This T cell receptor beta chain was captured by sequencing in a study of T-cell memory formation after mild COVID-19. The table lists this clonotype with a few counts. Its matching antigen is unknown. There are 16 residues in the CDR3. The ends were cut back, 11 bases at V and 3 bases at J, with 23 bases in the middle. Germline CDR1 is LNHDA and CDR2 is SQIVND (reference sequence). General study findings and limits: Memory cells collected pre-infection included some clones that later responded, suggesting cross-reactive memory joined. Researchers report contracting CD4+ clones mostly in CM and EM, with CD8+ clones in EMRA.

Employing constant-segment primers, 5'RACE generated TCR alpha and TCR beta cDNA libraries bearing sample barcodes and UMIs. MiXCR was run by TCRdb on the 5' RACE reads, yielding one entry per CDR3 protein. The profile shows approximately 100,000 distinct CDR3 sequences, 11% of them singletons. The chain links TRBV19 to TRBJ1-5; D remains ambiguous. The receptor's source is a man between 18 and 29 years old who had mild COVID-19 (a few samples of this study predate the infection). Cell type and time point are not known. The sequenced sample was PBMCs or a T cell subset sorted from them (not recorded which). CDR3 DNA: TGTGCCCGGCCCGAACAGACCGAGTTCATCAATCAGCCCCAGCATTTT. Translation gives CARPEQTEFINQPQHF. Variable domain in full (rest from reference TRBV19 and TRBJ1-5): DGGITQSPKYLFRKEGQNVTLSCEQNLNHDAMYWYRQDPGQGLRLIYYSQIVNDFQKGDIAEGYSVSREKKESFPLTVTSAQKNPTAFYLCARPEQTEFINQPQHFGDGTRLSIL.